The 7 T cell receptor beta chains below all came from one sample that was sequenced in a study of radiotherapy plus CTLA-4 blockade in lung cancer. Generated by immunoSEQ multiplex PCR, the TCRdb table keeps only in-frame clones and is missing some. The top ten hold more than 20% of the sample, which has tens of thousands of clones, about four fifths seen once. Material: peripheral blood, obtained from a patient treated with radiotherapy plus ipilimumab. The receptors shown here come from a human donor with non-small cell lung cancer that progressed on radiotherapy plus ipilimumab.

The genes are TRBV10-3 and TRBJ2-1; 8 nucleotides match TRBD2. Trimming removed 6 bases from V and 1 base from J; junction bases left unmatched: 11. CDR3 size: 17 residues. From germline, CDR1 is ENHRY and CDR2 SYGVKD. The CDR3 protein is CAIRSSGRGDSYNEQFF. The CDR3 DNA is TGTGCCATCAGGTCCAGCGGGAGAGGGGATTCCTACAATGAGCAGTTCTTC.

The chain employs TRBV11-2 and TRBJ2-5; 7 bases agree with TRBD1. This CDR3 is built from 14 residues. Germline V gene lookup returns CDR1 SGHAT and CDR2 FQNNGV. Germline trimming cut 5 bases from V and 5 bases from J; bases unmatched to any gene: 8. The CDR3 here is CASSKTGQFETQYF. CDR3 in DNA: TGTGCCAGCAGCAAGACGGGACAGTTTGAGACCCAGTACTTC. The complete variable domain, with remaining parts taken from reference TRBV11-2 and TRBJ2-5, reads EAGVAQSPRYKIIEKRQSVAFWCNPISGHATLYWYQQILGQGPKLLIQFQNNGVVDDSQLPKDRFSAERLKGVDSTLKIQPAKLEDSAVYLCASSKTGQFETQYFGPGTRLLVL.

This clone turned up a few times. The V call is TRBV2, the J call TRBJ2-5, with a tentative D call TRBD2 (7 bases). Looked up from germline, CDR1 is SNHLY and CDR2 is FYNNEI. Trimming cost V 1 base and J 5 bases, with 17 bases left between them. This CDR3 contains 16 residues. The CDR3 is CASSEGFAGAEETQYF. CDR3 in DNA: TGTGCCAGCAGTGAAGGATTTGCGGGGGCGGAGGAGACCCAGTACTTC.

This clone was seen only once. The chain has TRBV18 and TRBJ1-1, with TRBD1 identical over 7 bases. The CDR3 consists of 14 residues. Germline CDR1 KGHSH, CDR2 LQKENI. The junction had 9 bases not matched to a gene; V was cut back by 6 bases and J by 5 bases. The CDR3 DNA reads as TGTGCCAGCTCCCAAAAGGACAGGCAAACTGAAGCTTTCTTT. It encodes CASSQKDRQTEAFF.

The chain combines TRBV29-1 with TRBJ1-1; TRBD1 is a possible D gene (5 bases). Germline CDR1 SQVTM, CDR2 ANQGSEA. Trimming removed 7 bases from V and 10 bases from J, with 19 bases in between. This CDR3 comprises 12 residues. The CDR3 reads CSAEPDSSLAFF. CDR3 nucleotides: TGCAGCGCCGAGCCTGACAGTAGTTTAGCTTTCTTT. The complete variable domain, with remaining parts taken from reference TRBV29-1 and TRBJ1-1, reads SAVISQKPSRDICQRGTSLTIQCQVDSQVTMMFWYRQQPGQSLTLIATANQGSEATYESGFVIDKFPISRPNLTFSTLTVSNMSPEDSSIYLCSAEPDSSLAFFGQGTRLTVV.

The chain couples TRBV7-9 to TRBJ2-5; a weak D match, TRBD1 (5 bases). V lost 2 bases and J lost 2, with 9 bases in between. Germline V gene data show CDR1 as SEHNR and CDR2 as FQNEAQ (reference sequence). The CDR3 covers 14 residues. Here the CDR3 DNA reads TGTGCCAGCAGCTTACGCAGGGATCAAGAGACCCAGTACTTC. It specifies CASSLRRDQETQYF.

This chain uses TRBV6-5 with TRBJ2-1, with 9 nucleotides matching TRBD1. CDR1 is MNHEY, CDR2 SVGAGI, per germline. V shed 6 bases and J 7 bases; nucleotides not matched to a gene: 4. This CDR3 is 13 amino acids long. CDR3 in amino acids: CASSRDRANEQFF. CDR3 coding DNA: TGTGCCAGCAGCCGGGACAGGGCAAATGAGCAGTTCTTC.